This is a list of T cell receptor beta chains from one sample in a study of OX40 agonist ivuxolimab in advanced cancers. Some clones are missing from TCRdb's copy, which holds only in-frame ones; the method was immunoSEQ multiplex PCR. The sample has 64,000 or so clones, approximately 80% seen once. The sequences come from CD4+ or CD8+ T cells sorted from blood, collected in a trial of the OX40 agonist ivuxolimab. The receptors were gathered from an adult with an advanced solid tumor such as melanoma, head and neck, liver or kidney cancer. Both conserved end residues are trimmed from each CDR3.

cdr3_length,v_call,j_call,cdr3_aa
12,TRBV19,TRBJ2-1,ASSIGTYYNEQF
13,TRBV6-6,TRBJ2-5,ASSWPGTGGETQY
13,TRBV10-3,TRBJ1-2,ATEGAGTGDFGYT
14,TRBV7-2,TRBJ1-2,ASSLAPGQANYGYT
14,TRBV11-2,TRBJ2-7,ASSSGSWTGLYEQY
9,TRBV20-1,TRBJ1-2,SARLVGGYT
10,TRBV7-2,TRBJ2-5,ASSLDQETQY
12,TRBV6-1,TRBJ2-7,ASSPDRKVGEQY
14,TRBV18,TRBJ1-2,ASSPEDAGVGYGYT
12,TRBV7-2,TRBJ2-5,ASSLWAGVETQY
14,TRBV18,TRBJ1-4,ASSPAWDYENEKLF
11,TRBV7-9,TRBJ2-1,ASSLNGRNEQF
13,TRBV2,TRBJ1-4,ASSEVLAGVEKLF
8,TRBV7-8,TRBJ2-1,ASGWTEQF
15,TRBV30,TRBJ2-2,AWSVSIRTTIPGELF
14,TRBV5-4,TRBJ2-5,ASSLGAGADQETQY
11,TRBV5-4,TRBJ1-2,ASSLTGANGYT
11,TRBV5-8,TRBJ2-1,ASSYNLRAEQF
12,TRBV19,TRBJ2-7,ASSIVLGSYEQY
13,TRBV6-1,TRBJ2-3,ASSGRVEGVDTQY
12,TRBV19,TRBJ1-1,ASSLIQGNTEAF
11,TRBV4-2,TRBJ1-2,ASTLAGDYGYT
12,TRBV6-5,TRBJ1-4,ASGIGTGYEKLF
14,TRBV6-6,TRBJ2-3,ASSYTAGGGTDTQY
10,TRBV2,TRBJ2-7,ASSSQGYEQY
14,TRBV23-1,TRBJ2-2,ASSPTHREEAGELF
11,TRBV7-9,TRBJ1-2,ASSLAGGAGYT
12,TRBV29-1,TRBJ2-2,SVVIDRPTGELF
11,TRBV18,TRBJ2-5,ASSRDFSETQY
11,TRBV2,TRBJ2-5,ASSGTEQETQY
13,TRBV7-3,TRBJ2-2,ASSLTRQNTGELF
13,TRBV5-4,TRBJ1-2,ASSLVIDSPLGYT
13,TRBV9,TRBJ2-7,ASSVGTGASYEQY
13,TRBV6-5,TRBJ2-5,ASSSWVGDRETQY
12,TRBV2,TRBJ2-5,ASSEMGLQETQY
12,TRBV6-5,TRBJ2-5,ASSPHYPQETQY
12,TRBV7-2,TRBJ2-5,ASNLLAGVETQY
14,TRBV18,TRBJ1-2,ASSPEMSDRGKGYT
11,TRBV2,TRBJ1-2,ASSDLGAYGYT
12,TRBV10-3,TRBJ2-2,AISDFFRTGELF
12,TRBV6-5,TRBJ2-3,ASSNSGRVNTQY
13,TRBV5-4,TRBJ2-3,ASSSSSGFIDTQY
12,TRBV6-5,TRBJ1-2,ASRLGVGNYGYT
14,TRBV6-5,TRBJ2-7,ASSSPGQRATYEQY
12,TRBV18,TRBJ2-7,ASSLGGDRYEQY
17,TRBV4-1,TRBJ2-1,ASSPDGLAGGPGYVEQF